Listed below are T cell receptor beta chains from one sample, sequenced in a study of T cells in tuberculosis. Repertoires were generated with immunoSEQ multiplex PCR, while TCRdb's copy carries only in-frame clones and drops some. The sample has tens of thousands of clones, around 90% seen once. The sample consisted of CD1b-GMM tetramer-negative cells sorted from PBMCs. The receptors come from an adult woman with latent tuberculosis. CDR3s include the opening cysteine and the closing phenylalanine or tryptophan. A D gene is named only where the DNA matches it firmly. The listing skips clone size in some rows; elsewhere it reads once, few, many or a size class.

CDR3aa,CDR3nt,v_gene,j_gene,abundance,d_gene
CASSLDTANEKLFF,TGTGCCAGCAGCTTGGACACAGCTAATGAAAAACTGTTTTTT,TRBV7-2,TRBJ1-4,NA,NA
CASSPGQSTGELFF,TGTGCTAGCAGCCCCGGACAGAGCACCGGGGAGCTGTTTTTT,TRBV7-7,TRBJ2-2,NA,NA
CASSEDDRPSYEQYF,TGTGCCAGCAGTGAGGATGACAGGCCCTCGTACGAGCAGTACTTC,TRBV6-1,TRBJ2-7,NA,NA
CASAMEDRATVNYGYTF,TGTGCCAGCGCCATGGAGGACAGGGCGACTGTCAACTATGGCTACACCTTC,TRBV27,TRBJ1-2,NA,TRBD1
CASSQAGWGGPYNEQFF,TGTGCCAGCAGTCAGGCTGGGTGGGGGGGCCCTTACAATGAGCAGTTCTTC,TRBV27,TRBJ2-1,NA,NA
CASSTTRDPDTQYF,TGTGCCAGCAGCACGACTAGGGACCCAGATACGCAGTATTTT,TRBV5-6,TRBJ2-3,once,NA
CASSEIGSRNTEAFF,TGTGCCAGCAGTGAAATAGGGAGTAGGAACACTGAAGCTTTCTTT,TRBV6-1,TRBJ1-1,NA,NA
CASSISVNQPQHF,TGTGCCAGTAGTATATCGGTTAATCAGCCCCAGCATTTT,TRBV19,TRBJ1-5,NA,NA
CASRSPGWEQYF,TGTGCCAGCAGGTCCCCCGGGTGGGAGCAGTACTTC,TRBV6-5,TRBJ2-7,NA,NA
CASSPLRGSQPQHF,TGTGCCAGCTCACCACTAAGGGGATCTCAGCCCCAGCATTTT,TRBV18,TRBJ1-5,NA,NA
CASSLGGQDTQYF,TGTGCCAGCAGCTTGGGGGGACAAGATACGCAGTATTTT,TRBV5-6,TRBJ2-3,NA,NA
CAWSPGSSYNEQFF,TGTGCCTGGAGTCCGGGGAGCTCCTACAATGAGCAGTTCTTC,TRBV30,TRBJ2-1,NA,NA
CASSRQEVVMNTEAFF,TGTGCCAGTAGCCGCCAGGAGGTGGTCATGAACACTGAAGCTTTCTTT,TRBV19,TRBJ1-1,NA,NA
CASSVGDSSYNSPLHF,TGTGCCAGCAGCGTAGGGGACAGCTCCTATAATTCACCCCTCCACTTT,TRBV9,TRBJ1-6,NA,TRBD1
CSVVGRGQETQYF,TGCAGCGTTGTTGGACGCGGGCAAGAGACCCAGTACTTC,TRBV29-1,TRBJ2-5,NA,NA
CASSGGGGTNEQFF,TGTGCCAGCAGCGGTGGCGGGGGGACGAATGAGCAGTTCTTC,TRBV7-9,TRBJ2-1,NA,TRBD2
CASSLWKEYEQYF,TGTGCCAGCAGCCTGTGGAAGGAGTACGAGCAGTACTTC,TRBV11-2,TRBJ2-7,NA,NA
CASSRTSDTGELFF,TGTGCCAGCAGCCGGACTAGCGACACCGGGGAGCTGTTTTTT,TRBV7-2,TRBJ2-2,NA,TRBD2
CASRGQGGNQPQHF,TGTGCCAGTAGGGGACAGGGTGGCAATCAGCCCCAGCATTTT,TRBV19,TRBJ1-5,NA,TRBD1
CASSPRAGLETQYF,TGTGCCAGCAGTCCCCGGGCGGGCCTAGAGACCCAGTACTTC,TRBV6-1,TRBJ2-5,NA,NA
CASKPFGTGATNEKLFF,TGTGCCAGTAAGCCCTTCGGGACAGGTGCAACTAATGAAAAACTGTTTTTT,TRBV19,TRBJ1-4,NA,TRBD1
CASSYGVKAFF,TGTGCCAGCAGTTACGGGGTCAAAGCTTTCTTT,TRBV6-1,TRBJ1-1,few,NA
CASSSRTGTSTDTQYF,TGTGCCAGCAGTTCCCGGACAGGGACGAGCACAGATACGCAGTATTTT,TRBV13,TRBJ2-3,NA,TRBD1
CASSFPGQGGFNEQFF,TGTGCTAGCAGCTTCCCAGGACAGGGGGGATTTAATGAGCAGTTCTTC,TRBV7-7,TRBJ2-1,NA,TRBD1
CASSSKGSGYGETQYF,TGTGCCAGCAGCTCAAAGGGCTCAGGGTATGGGGAGACCCAGTACTTC,TRBV5-6,TRBJ2-5,NA,NA
CASSPGQWTEAFF,TGTGCCAGCAGCCCGGGACAGTGGACTGAAGCTTTCTTT,TRBV7-8,TRBJ1-1,NA,TRBD1
CASSLGLSSYNEQFF,TGTGCCAGCAGCTTAGGACTGAGCTCCTACAATGAGCAGTTCTTC,TRBV11-2,TRBJ2-1,NA,NA
CASSETGKETQYF,TGCGCCAGCAGTGAGACCGGGAAAGAGACCCAGTACTTC,TRBV10-1,TRBJ2-5,NA,NA
CASSLAGQQNTEAFF,TGTGCCAGCAGCTTAGCAGGGCAGCAGAACACTGAAGCTTTCTTT,TRBV11-2,TRBJ1-1,NA,NA
CASSFNRGHQETQYF,TGCGCCAGCAGCTTTAACAGGGGCCACCAAGAGACCCAGTACTTC,TRBV5-1,TRBJ2-5,NA,TRBD1
CASSLGLAGAYNEQFF,TGCGCCAGCAGCTTGGGACTAGCGGGGGCTTACAATGAGCAGTTCTTC,TRBV5-1,TRBJ2-1,NA,TRBD2
CAIRAEAGEGWPQHF,TGTGCCATCAGGGCGGAAGCAGGGGAGGGATGGCCCCAGCATTTT,TRBV10-3,TRBJ1-5,NA,NA
CASSQDLRAGNEQFF,TGCGCCAGCAGCCAAGATCTCCGGGCGGGCAATGAGCAGTTCTTC,TRBV4-3,TRBJ2-1,NA,NA
CASSPGGGPRTGELFF,TGTGCCAGCAGCCCCGGGGGGGGGCCTAGGACCGGGGAGCTGTTTTTT,TRBV7-2,TRBJ2-2,once,TRBD2
CASSLVEGRGANVLTF,TGCGCCAGCAGCTTGGTGGAGGGTCGTGGGGCCAACGTCCTGACTTTC,TRBV5-1,TRBJ2-6,NA,NA
CASRRAGTSNTGELFF,TGTGCCAGTAGGAGAGCCGGGACTTCGAACACCGGGGAGCTGTTTTTT,TRBV19,TRBJ2-2,NA,NA
CAISESTGDGYTF,TGTGCCATCAGTGAGTCGACAGGGGATGGCTACACCTTC,TRBV10-3,TRBJ1-2,NA,TRBD1
CASSRAFTGVDGYTF,TGCGCCAGCAGCCGGGCCTTCACAGGGGTCGATGGCTACACCTTC,TRBV5-1,TRBJ1-2,NA,TRBD1
CAVQIVTEAFF,TGTGCCGTTCAAATAGTGACTGAAGCTTTCTTT,TRBV6-1,TRBJ1-1,NA,NA
CASSYIGQSNQPQHF,TGTGCCAGCAGTTACATCGGACAGAGCAATCAGCCCCAGCATTTT,TRBV6-6,TRBJ1-5,NA,NA
CASSDDRLYYEQYF,TGCGCCAGCAGCGATGACCGACTTTACTACGAGCAGTACTTC,TRBV5-1,TRBJ2-7,NA,NA
CASSLHNPGGTGGTDTQYF,TGTGCCAGCAGCCTACATAACCCTGGGGGGACAGGGGGCACAGATACGCAGTATTTT,TRBV9,TRBJ2-3,few,TRBD1
CASREQDTSNYGYTF,TGCGCCAGCAGAGAACAAGACACTTCCAACTATGGCTACACCTTC,TRBV5-1,TRBJ1-2,NA,NA
CASSARGGYNYGYTF,TGTGCCAGCAGTGCCCGGGGGGGGTATAACTATGGCTACACCTTC,TRBV6-4,TRBJ1-2,NA,NA